These 2 T cell receptor beta chains originate from one sample sequenced in a study of blood T cell repertoires in COVID-19. Sequencing used immunoSEQ multiplex PCR; TCRdb keeps in-frame clones, though not all of them. The table includes 200,000 to 250,000 clones, around 83% detected once. Specimen: peripheral blood. These receptors all come from a woman of 80 years or more with COVID-19, enrolled during active disease.

With respect to this clone: Distinct nucleotide sequences in the sample also encode this CDR3. This rearrangement joins TRBV29-1 to TRBJ1-2; D remains unclear. The germline gives CDR1 SQVTM, CDR2 ANQGSEA. This CDR3 has 11 residues. The V gene lost 4 bases and the J gene lost 4 bases, with 7 bases spanning the gap. CDR3 sequence: CSVGAGYGYTF. As DNA, the CDR3 is TGCAGCGTTGGGGCAGGCTATGGCTACACCTTC.

The chain combines TRBV18 with TRBJ1-3; D is unresolved. V lost 1 base to trimming and J lost 1 base, with 11 bases between them. Germline CDR1 KGHSH, CDR2 LQKENI. The CDR3 spans 16 residues. CDR3 sequence reads: CASSPREGSSGNTIYF. CDR3 bases: TGTGCCAGCTCACCACGGGAGGGTTCGTCTGGAAACACCATATATTTT.